Listed below are T cell receptor beta chains from one sample, sequenced in a study of T cell repertoires in cytomegalovirus infection. TCRdb re-analysed the reads in MiXCR, keeping a single row per CDR3 protein. Among fewer than 350,000 distinct CDR3 sequences listed, more than 8% were seen once. The material sequenced was PBMCs. These receptors were taken from a human donor in good health (CMV status not recorded). Some clones in this sample may be carry-over from other donors' samples. Both conserved end residues are part of each CDR3. A D gene is named only where the DNA matches it firmly. The size of a clone is reported for some rows only, either as once, few or many, or as a class for expanded clones.

.	TRBV19	few	TRBJ2-2	CASSQGGNTGELFF	TGTGCCAGTAGTCAGGGGGGGAACACCGGGGAGCTGTTTTTT
.	TRBV6-2/TRBV6-3	few	TRBJ2-7	CASSYSRGDPVRSYEQYF	TGTGCCAGCAGTTACTCGAGAGGGGATCCGGTTCGCTCCTACGAGCAGTACTTC
.	TRBV12-3/TRBV12-4	many	TRBJ2-3	CASIPGQLRTDTQYF	TGTGCCAGCATCCCTGGTCAACTACGCACAGATACGCAGTATTTT
.	TRBV12-3/TRBV12-4	few	TRBJ2-5	CASSPRRDETQYF	TGTGCCAGCAGTCCCCGGAGAGACGAGACCCAGTACTTC
.	TRBV12-3/TRBV12-4	many	TRBJ2-1	CASGSRGGSSYNEQFF	TGTGCCAGCGGGTCCAGGGGAGGAAGCTCCTACAATGAGCAGTTCTTC
TRBD1	TRBV7-2	many	TRBJ2-4	CASSLQGALNIQYF	TGTGCCAGCAGCTTGCAGGGGGCACTGAACATTCAGTACTTC
TRBD2	TRBV6-1	few	TRBJ2-7	CASSEGTSGYSYEQYF	TGTGCCAGCAGCGAGGGGACTAGCGGATACTCCTACGAGCAGTACTTC
.	TRBV19	.	TRBJ1-2	CASSIGPGPNYGYTF	TGTGCCAGTAGTATAGGCCCGGGACCTAACTATGGCTACACCTTC
.	TRBV7-2	few	TRBJ1-4	CASSLIGAGEKLFF	TGTGCCAGCAGCTTAATAGGGGCGGGGGAAAAACTGTTTTTT
.	TRBV9	many	TRBJ2-5	CASSVEAWRVLETQYF	TGTGCCAGCAGCGTAGAGGCGTGGCGGGTCTTAGAGACCCAGTACTTC
TRBD2	TRBV6-2/TRBV6-3	many	TRBJ2-1	CASSPRLAGEHEQFF	TGTGCCAGCAGTCCGAGACTAGCGGGAGAACATGAGCAGTTCTTC
TRBD2	TRBV6-2/TRBV6-3	.	TRBJ2-5	CASSYPAGVGRETQYF	TGTGCCAGCAGTTACCCGGCGGGAGTTGGAAGGGAGACCCAGTACTTC
TRBD1	TRBV7-1	.	TRBJ2-5	CASSRMGDSQETQYF	TGTGCCAGCAGCCGAATGGGGGACAGCCAAGAGACCCAGTACTTC
.	TRBV7-2	many	TRBJ2-3	CASSLGSGYADTQYF	TGTGCCAGCAGCTTAGGGTCCGGGTACGCAGATACGCAGTATTTT
.	TRBV7-3	.	TRBJ2-1	CASSLSPSEQFF	TGTGCCAGCAGCCTGTCTCCCTCTGAGCAGTTCTTC
.	TRBV28	few	TRBJ2-1	CGARSGPGYNEQFF	TGTGGCGCAAGAAGCGGCCCGGGCTACAATGAGCAGTTCTTC
.	TRBV6-2/TRBV6-3	.	TRBJ2-1	CASSYFNREHWGFF	TGTGCCAGCAGTTACTTTAACAGGGAACACTGGGGGTTCTTC
.	TRBV11-2	many	TRBJ2-5	CASSLSIAGETQYF	TGTGCCAGCAGCTTAAGTATCGCGGGAGAGACCCAGTACTTC
.	TRBV4-2	many	TRBJ2-7	CASSQDKGRADATYEQYF	TGTGCCAGCAGCCAAGACAAGGGGCGGGCAGACGCTACCTACGAGCAGTACTTC
.	TRBV18	many	TRBJ2-3	CASSPPIGGIGTDTQYF	TGTGCCAGCTCACCACCGATAGGCGGGATCGGCACAGATACGCAGTATTTT
.	TRBV7-8	many	TRBJ1-2	CASSFIPNYGYTF	TGTGCCAGCAGCTTTATACCTAACTATGGCTACACCTTC
TRBD1	TRBV6-1	many	TRBJ2-1	CASSPRGPYYNEQFF	TGTGCCAGCAGCCCCAGGGGGCCCTACTACAATGAGCAGTTCTTC
.	TRBV2	.	TRBJ1-5	CASKPYGGWQPQHF	TGTGCCAGCAAACCCTATGGGGGCTGGCAGCCCCAGCATTTT
.	TRBV5-6	many	TRBJ2-3	CASSPRRQNTQYF	TGTGCCAGCAGCCCCCGACGGCAGAATACGCAGTATTTT
.	TRBV4-2	.	TRBJ1-2	CASSQLGGQANYGYTF	TGTGCCAGCAGCCAGCTGGGGGGGCAGGCTAACTATGGCTACACCTTC
.	TRBV7-2	many	TRBJ2-7	CASRPMRNSYEQYF	TGTGCCAGCAGACCTATGAGGAACTCCTACGAGCAGTACTTC
.	TRBV7-2	many	TRBJ2-2	CASSLDRANTGELFF	TGTGCCAGCAGCTTAGATCGTGCGAACACCGGGGAGCTGTTTTTT
.	TRBV25-1	.	TRBJ1-1	CASSESMNTEAFF	TGTGCCAGCAGTGAATCTATGAACACTGAAGCTTTCTTT
TRBD1	TRBV28	many	TRBJ1-3	CASSSMGTGYGNTIYF	TGTGCCAGCAGCTCCATGGGGACAGGGTACGGAAACACCATATATTTT
TRBD1	TRBV6-2/TRBV6-3	.	TRBJ2-2	CASATGYTGELFF	TGTGCCAGCGCGACAGGGTACACCGGGGAGCTGTTTTTT
TRBD2	TRBV29-1	few	TRBJ2-3	CSAGGDTQYF	TGCAGCGCGGGGGGAGATACGCAGTATTTT
TRBD2	TRBV7-2	many	TRBJ2-7	CASSPPLGRGGLRQYF	TGTGCCAGCAGCCCCCCCCTGGGGCGGGGGGGCCTTCGGCAGTACTTC
.	TRBV28	.	TRBJ1-1	CASSLGQGRANTEAFF	TGTGCCAGCAGTTTAGGGCAGGGGCGGGCGAACACTGAAGCTTTCTTT
TRBD1	TRBV7-6	.	TRBJ1-1	CASRDRLENTEAFF	TGTGCCAGCAGGGACAGGTTAGAGAACACTGAAGCTTTCTTT
.	TRBV28	few	TRBJ1-5	CASRKGQSNQPQHF	TGTGCCAGCAGAAAGGGACAAAGCAATCAGCCCCAGCATTTT
TRBD2	TRBV28	few	TRBJ2-2	CASSLASGRNLYTGELFF	TGTGCCAGCAGTTTAGCTAGCGGGAGGAATTTGTACACCGGGGAGCTGTTTTTT
TRBD2	TRBV28	many	TRBJ2-1	CASSLGLEYNEQFF	TGTGCCAGCAGTTTGGGACTAGAATACAATGAGCAGTTCTTC
TRBD1	TRBV10-3	many	TRBJ2-3	CAISESPGQGTDTQYF	TGTGCCATCAGTGAGTCCCCCGGACAGGGCACAGATACGCAGTATTTT
TRBD1	TRBV7-2	many	TRBJ1-6	CASSPGDSSNSPLHF	TGTGCCAGCAGCCCAGGGGACAGCAGTAATTCACCCCTCCACTTT
.	TRBV12-3/TRBV12-4	many	TRBJ2-4	CASGLRGVNIQYF	TGTGCCAGTGGACTGAGGGGGGTAAACATTCAGTACTTC
.	TRBV6-5	many	TRBJ2-5	CASSYLGGTAEETQYF	TGTGCCAGCAGTTATTTGGGCGGGACGGCCGAAGAGACCCAGTACTTC
TRBD2	TRBV27	few	TRBJ2-1	CASSSPASGSFSEQFF	TGTGCCAGCAGCTCGCCGGCTAGCGGGAGTTTCAGTGAGCAGTTCTTC